The table lists the clone carrying this TCR beta chain with a count of one. At one end, the junction sequence differs from germline, possibly due to a read error. This record belongs to a study of shared clonotypes between healthy human individuals. CDR1 MGHDK and CDR2 SYGVNS come from the germline V gene. The CDR3 is made up of 13 amino acids. Libraries were prepared by immunoSEQ multiplex PCR; TCRdb keeps only in-frame clonotypes and omits some of them. The sample lists about 1 million clones, 65% to 80% seen once, with roughly 1.4% in the top ten. The sequence derives from a man aged 18-30 years in good health. This chain uses TRBV25-1 with TRBJ2-5, with TRBD1 matching over 10 bases. Sample: memory CD4+ T cells sorted from blood. Described subset: CD45RA-negative fraction. CDR3 coding DNA: TGTGCCAGCAGTGAGGGACAGGGGACCCGGATGCACTTC. Translated, it gives CASSEGQGTRMHF.